What follows describes a single T cell receptor beta chain. The antigen is undetermined. Blood replicates held 0.5 ug DNA, tumor or normal breast 1.5 ug, two each. Repertoires were generated with immunoSEQ multiplex PCR, while TCRdb's copy carries only in-frame clones and drops some. The sample lists tens of thousands of clones, 80% seen once, with approximately 11% in the top ten. The CDR3 is 18 residues long. V trimming: 0 bases; J trimming: 5 bases; junction bases outside the gene matches: 11. Germline values: CDR1 SGHKS, CDR2 YYEKEE (reference sequence). This sample is drawn from a study of early stage breast cancer tumors. Findings of the study overall: Enriched TCRB sequences shared across patients were mostly commonly generated sequences.

The V and J genes are TRBV5-5 and TRBJ2-5; TRBD1 agrees at 12 bases. This clonotype originated in a person between 60 and 70 years old with breast cancer. Source material: blood. The CDR3 here is CASSLEWGQGAIWETQYF. The CDR3 nucleotides are TGTGCCAGCAGCTTGGAGTGGGGACAGGGGGCGATTTGGGAGACCCAGTACTTC.